Here is one TCR beta chain with its context. This CDR3 spans 14 amino acids. V was clipped by 0 bases and J by 4 bases; unmatched bases: 2. The sample belongs to a study of T-cell reconstitution after alpha-beta-depleted transplantation in children. TCRbeta library preparation incorporated unique molecular identifiers. Via MiXCR, TCRdb re-called the PCR reads, giving one row per CDR3 protein. The sample holds some 400,000 distinct CDR3 sequences, over 20% seen once. The sample here was PBMCs from the stem cell graft donor, taken from the stem cell graft. The V and J genes are TRBV12-3 or TRBV12-4 and TRBJ1-1, with 7 bases lining up with TRBD1. This sequence was found in a human donor who donated a stem cell graft to a child with acute myeloid leukemia. CDR3 protein: CASSLAGTVTEAFF. The CDR3 DNA sequence: TGTGCCAGCAGTTTAGCCGGGACAGTCACTGAAGCTTTCTTT.